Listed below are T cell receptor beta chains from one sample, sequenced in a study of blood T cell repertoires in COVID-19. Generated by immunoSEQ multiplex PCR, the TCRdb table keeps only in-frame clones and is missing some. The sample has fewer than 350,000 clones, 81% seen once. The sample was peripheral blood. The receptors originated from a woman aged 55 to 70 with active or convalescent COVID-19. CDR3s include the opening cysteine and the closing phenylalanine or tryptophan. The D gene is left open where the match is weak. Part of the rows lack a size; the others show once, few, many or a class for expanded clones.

TGTGCCATCAGTGGACAGGGGGCCTACAATGAGCAGTTCTTC CAISGQGAYNEQFF TRBJ2-1 TRBV10-3 TRBD1 NA
TGTGCCAGCAGCTACGAGCCGGGACAGAGCTATGAGCAGTTCTTC CASSYEPGQSYEQFF TRBJ2-1 TRBV7-3 TRBD1 NA
TGTGCCAGTAGTATTTCGGGAGTCCGGGGCTACACCTTC CASSISGVRGYTF TRBJ1-2 TRBV19 NA few
TGTGCCAGCAGCCAAGGAGAGTTCTATGGCTACACCTTC CASSQGEFYGYTF TRBJ1-2 TRBV7-9 NA NA
TGTGCCAGCAGCTTGGACAGGCGGCAGGGAAATACGCAGTATTTT CASSLDRRQGNTQYF TRBJ2-3 TRBV7-3 TRBD1 NA
TGTGCCAGCAGCCACTCTAGCGGGGGGGCCCCCGGGGAGCTGTTTTTT CASSHSSGGAPGELFF TRBJ2-2 TRBV7-3 TRBD2 NA
TGTGCCAGCACCTATAGAAGTCGGGGAACCGGGGAGCTGTTTTTT CASTYRSRGTGELFF TRBJ2-2 TRBV6-5 NA NA
TGTGCCAGCAGCGTCCAGTCCTACAATGAGCAGTTCTTC CASSVQSYNEQFF TRBJ2-1 TRBV9 NA NA
TGTGCCAGCAGCAAATGCCCGGGGAACTATGGCTACACCTTC CASSKCPGNYGYTF TRBJ1-2 TRBV21-1 NA NA
TGTGCCATCAGTGAGTCGACAGCCAGCTCTGGAAACACCATATATTTT CAISESTASSGNTIYF TRBJ1-3 TRBV10-3 NA NA
TGCGCCAGCAGCCGCGGAGCGGGGGGGCAAGAGACCCAGTACTTC CASSRGAGGQETQYF TRBJ2-5 TRBV5-1 TRBD2 NA
TGTGCCAGCGCTGATTTTGGAGTGTGGGATACGCAGTATTTT CASADFGVWDTQYF TRBJ2-3 TRBV11-1 NA NA
TGCGCCAGCAGCCGGACTAGCGGGGGGCGGGGGGATACGCAGTATTTT CASSRTSGGRGDTQYF TRBJ2-3 TRBV4-1 TRBD2 NA
TGTGCCAGCACCGCATCGAGGGGGGGCTACACCTTC CASTASRGGYTF TRBJ1-2 TRBV12-3/TRBV12-4 NA once
TGTGCCAGCAGTGAAGCAAGGGGGACTGAAGCTTTCTTT CASSEARGTEAFF TRBJ1-1 TRBV6-1 NA NA
TGCGCCAGCAGCCAAGATACGGGACAGCCACAGGGTAAATCTTTCTTT CASSQDTGQPQGKSFF TRBJ1-1 TRBV4-3 TRBD1 NA
TGTGCCAGCTCACCCACAGCCGGGTCGGACCTCGCCGGACATAACCCCTACGAGCAGTACTTC CASSPTAGSDLAGHNPYEQYF TRBJ2-7 TRBV18 NA NA
TGTGCCAGCAGCCTTAAGACCGGGACACGTTACGAGCAGTACTTC CASSLKTGTRYEQYF TRBJ2-7 TRBV3-1/TRBV3-2 NA NA
TGTGCCAGTAGTAGAATCCAGGGGCCCAACGGGGGGTCTTTCTTT CASSRIQGPNGGSFF TRBJ1-1 TRBV19 NA NA
TGTGCCAGCACCGAAGGGACTTTCTCCTACAATGAGCAGTTCTTC CASTEGTFSYNEQFF TRBJ2-1 TRBV2 NA NA
TGTGCCAGCAGCCCGGACAGGGGGTTCTACGAGCAGTACTTC CASSPDRGFYEQYF TRBJ2-7 TRBV11-2 TRBD1 NA
TGTGCCAGCAGCTTAATTGCAGGGGACCACACTGAAGCTTTCTTT CASSLIAGDHTEAFF TRBJ1-1 TRBV7-3 NA NA
TGTGCCAGCAGTCGGGAGGGGGGTTCAACCTACAATGAGCAGTTCTTC CASSREGGSTYNEQFF TRBJ2-1 TRBV2 TRBD2 once
TGTGCCAGCAGTATAGTAACGGGGGGGGAGCTGTTTTTT CASSIVTGGELFF TRBJ2-2 TRBV6-5 NA NA
TGTGCCAGCAGCCTCGGTTCCAACTATGGCTACACCTTC CASSLGSNYGYTF TRBJ1-2 TRBV6-5 NA NA
TGTGCCAGCAGCTCTCCTCTGGGTAGGGGCCACTCTGGAAACACCATATATTTT CASSSPLGRGHSGNTIYF TRBJ1-3 TRBV28 NA NA
TGTGCCAGCAGCCCGCGGGACAGCTTTAATGAAAAACTGTTTTTT CASSPRDSFNEKLFF TRBJ1-4 TRBV9 TRBD1 NA